The rows below give T cell receptor beta chains drawn from one sample of a study of cytomegalovirus exposure and HLA in healthy donors. Assay used: immunoSEQ multiplex PCR; TCRdb lists only in-frame clones, some missing. In the table there are 150,000 to 200,000 clones, over 65% of which are singletons. The material sequenced was PBMCs. These receptors all stem from a woman aged 40 to 55 in good health and CMV-seronegative. Both conserved end residues are part of each CDR3. A D gene is named only where the DNA matches it firmly. Rows give clone size only sometimes, using once, few, many, or a class for an expanded clone.

size: .; J: TRBJ2-3; D: .; V: TRBV9; CDR3: CASSVGGLFAEGTDTQYF; DNA: TGTGCCAGCAGCGTAGGGGGGCTCTTTGCCGAAGGAACAGATACGCAGTATTTT
size: .; J: TRBJ2-3; D: TRBD2; V: TRBV9; CDR3: CASSVATSSGGASDTQYF; DNA: TGTGCCAGCAGCGTAGCTACGTCTAGCGGGGGGGCATCCGATACGCAGTATTTT
size: .; J: TRBJ1-1; D: .; V: TRBV6-5; CDR3: CASTGTAMNTEAFF; DNA: TGTGCCAGTACAGGGACGGCCATGAACACTGAAGCTTTCTTT
size: .; J: TRBJ2-1; D: TRBD1; V: TRBV11-2; CDR3: CASSPITGTAYNEQFF; DNA: TGTGCCAGCAGCCCAATCACCGGGACAGCCTACAATGAGCAGTTCTTC
size: .; J: TRBJ2-5; D: .; V: TRBV6-1; CDR3: CASRPPVYQETQYF; DNA: TGTGCCAGCAGGCCTCCGGTGTACCAAGAGACCCAGTACTTC
size: .; J: TRBJ2-3; D: TRBD1; V: TRBV7-8; CDR3: CASSGRDRATDTQYF; DNA: TGTGCCAGCAGTGGCCGGGACAGGGCCACAGATACGCAGTATTTT
size: few; J: TRBJ2-4; D: TRBD1; V: TRBV11-2; CDR3: CASSLDRVGENIQYF; DNA: TGTGCCAGCAGCTTGGACAGGGTTGGAGAAAACATTCAGTACTTC
size: .; J: TRBJ1-1; D: .; V: TRBV29-1; CDR3: CSVPQRRTTEAFF; DNA: TGCAGCGTTCCTCAAAGGAGGACGACTGAAGCTTTCTTT
size: .; J: TRBJ2-3; D: TRBD2; V: TRBV6-6; CDR3: CASRWTSGGLTDTQYF; DNA: TGTGCCAGCAGGTGGACTAGCGGGGGGCTCACAGATACGCAGTATTTT
size: .; J: TRBJ1-5; D: .; V: TRBV6-1; CDR3: CASSEMTGSSNQPQHF; DNA: TGTGCCAGCAGTGAAATGACAGGTAGTAGCAATCAGCCCCAGCATTTT